This entry lists 25 T cell receptor beta chains sequenced from one sample in a study of T cells in Graves' hyperthyroidism and ophthalmopathy. From RNA transcripts, TCR beta CDR3 regions were amplified. HTBI primers were employed in a first-round RT-PCR of the TCR CDR3. TCRdb independently ran MiXCR on the multiplex PCR reads; one entry per CDR3 protein. The table includes fewer than 650,000 distinct CDR3 sequences, about 14% detected once. Sequencing was performed on blood. These receptors all stem from a woman aged 25 to 39 with Graves' hyperthyroidism that later progressed to Graves' ophthalmopathy.

This clonotype was picked up many times. The rearrangement uses TRBV12-3 or TRBV12-4 and TRBJ2-7, with D possibly TRBD1 on 5 matching bases. Trimming took off 7 bases at V and 3 bases at J, with 16 bases between the two ends. The CDR3 consists of 14 residues. This CDR3 reads CASTMGWGGYEQYF. In nucleotides, the CDR3 is TGTGCCAGCACCATGGGTTGGGGCGGCTACGAGCAGTACTTC.

This clonotype was detected many times. This rearrangement joins TRBV12-3 or TRBV12-4 to TRBJ2-6; unclear D gene. The germline V and J ends were trimmed by 5 bases and 0 bases, with 8 bases remaining between them. This CDR3 has 15 amino acids. The CDR3 sequence: CASSAWGSGANVLTF. The DNA of the CDR3 is TGTGCCAGCAGTGCCTGGGGCTCTGGGGCCAACGTCCTGACTTTC.

This clonotype came up many times. The gene calls are TRBV19 and TRBJ1-1, with 9 bases identical to TRBD1. V was pared by 6 bases and J by 4 bases, with 3 bases of the junction left unmatched. CDR3 length equals 13 residues. The germline gives CDR1 LNHDA, CDR2 SQIVND (reference sequence). The CDR3 loop reads CASSPDRGTEAFF. DNA for the CDR3: TGTGCCAGTAGCCCGGACAGGGGCACTGAAGCTTTCTTT.

The table lists this clonotype with a few counts. The chain recombines TRBV11-3 with TRBJ1-1, with D tentatively TRBD1 (5 bases). The CDR3 spans 14 residues. CDR1 and CDR2 from the germline V gene are SGHNT and YENEEA. V gave up 3 bases and J gave up 4 bases, with 12 bases separating them. The CDR3 reads CASSFREGGTEAFF. The CDR3 DNA reads TGTGCCAGCAGCTTCAGGGAGGGTGGCACTGAAGCTTTCTTT.

This clonotype was detected a few times. This chain joins TRBV9 and TRBJ2-1; TRBD2 agrees at 9 bases. V lost 3 bases, J lost 11 bases, and 12 bases stayed unmatched. This CDR3 is built from 15 residues. From germline, CDR1 is SGDLS and CDR2 YYNGEE. The CDR3, as DNA: TGTGCCAGCAGCGCCACTTTAGCGGGAGCCCCTCAGCAGTTCTTC. This codes for CASSATLAGAPQQFF.

Ten or more counts support this clonotype. The chain couples TRBV6-2 or TRBV6-3 to TRBJ2-2, with a weak D call TRBD1 (6 bases). CDR3 length: 16 amino acids. CDR1 and CDR2 from the germline V gene are MNHEY and SVGEGT. V was clipped by 4 bases and J by 7 bases, with 19 bases between them. This CDR3 reads CASSSTGTWSGGELFF. CDR3 nucleotides: TGTGCCAGCAGTTCCACAGGGACCTGGAGTGGCGGGGAGCTGTTTTTT.

In regard to this clonotype: A far larger clone is one nucleotide away, so this likely arose from a read error. The J gene is TRBJ1-1, the V gene TRBV5-1; 11 positions match TRBD1. CDR3 length: 14 amino acids. Germline CDR1 reads SGHRS; CDR2 reads YFSETQ. The CDR3 loop reads CAGSLGQGATEAFF. The DNA of the CDR3 is TGCGCCGGCAGCTTAGGACAGGGGGCTACTGAAGCTTTCTTT. The full variable domain, with the rest looked up from reference TRBV5-1 and TRBJ1-1, is KAGVTQTPRYLIKTRGQQVTLSCSPISGHRSVSWYQQTPGQGLQFLFEYFSETQRNKGNFPGRFSGRQFSNSRSEMNVSTLELGDSALYLCAGSLGQGATEAFFGQGTRLTVV.

In regard to this clonotype: A much larger clone differs from this one at a single base, so this may be a read error. The gene calls are TRBV24-1 and TRBJ2-2, with a weak D call TRBD2 (6 bases). CDR1 is KGHDR, CDR2 SFDVKD, per germline. The CDR3 covers 14 residues. V was clipped by 10 bases and J by 0 bases, with 11 bases between them. The CDR3: CATRAGANTGELFF. The DNA of the CDR3 is TGTGCCACTAGAGCGGGCGCGAACACCGGGGAGCTGTTTTTT.

This clonotype was detected a few times. The genes are TRBV5-1 and TRBJ2-7; the D gene is possibly TRBD1 (5 bases). The germline V and J ends were trimmed by 0 bases and 6 bases, with 10 bases remaining between them. The CDR3 is 13 residues long. CDR1 and CDR2 (germline): SGHRS, YFSETQ. CDR3 sequence: CASSLVVQGEQYF. The CDR3 coding sequence is TGCGCCAGCAGCTTGGTGGTGCAGGGCGAGCAGTACTTC.

In regard to this clonotype: Being one base from a much bigger clone, this may be a read error. The V gene is TRBV11-2, the J gene TRBJ2-2; possibly TRBD1 or TRBD2 for D (5 bases each). Trimming took off 5 bases at V and 4 bases at J, with 14 bases between the two ends. This CDR3 is built from 15 residues. Germline CDR1 reads SGHAT; CDR2 reads FQNNGV. The CDR3 coding sequence is TGTGCCAGCAGCCCTCTCCCAGGGAGCACCGGGGAGCTGTTTTTT. Translation: CASSPLPGSTGELFF. The whole variable domain, remainder taken from reference TRBV11-2 and TRBJ2-2, is EAGVAQSPRYKIIEKRQSVAFWCNPISGHATLYWYQQILGQGPKLLIQFQNNGVVDDSQLPKDRFSAERLKGVDSTLKIQPAKLEDSAVYLCASSPLPGSTGELFFGEGSRLTVL.

The sample holds many counts of this clonotype. The V and J genes are TRBV6-2 or TRBV6-3 and TRBJ1-1; no firm D call. Germline V CDR1 and CDR2: MNHEY, SVGEGT. Trimming stripped 8 bases from V and 2 bases from J, with 15 bases between. The CDR3 sequence is 14 residues long. The CDR3 spells CASRTVRENTEAFF. For the CDR3, the DNA is TGTGCCAGCCGTACTGTACGGGAAAACACTGAAGCTTTCTTT.

CDR3 nucleotide sequence: TGTGCCAGCAGCCAAGTCGTTTTAGCACGGGCGTTCTTC. Amino acid sequence: CASSQVVLARAFF. The chain has TRBV14 and TRBJ2-1, with D unresolved. Germline loops: CDR1 SGHDN, CDR2 FVKESK. With 1 base removed from V and 15 bases from J, the gap between germline ends came to 16 bases. The CDR3 contains 13 residues. The full variable domain, in which reference TRBV14 and TRBJ2-1 provide the parts outside the CDR3, is EAGVTQFPSHSVIEKGQTVTLRCDPISGHDNLYWYRRVMGKEIKFLLHFVKESKQDESGMPNNRFLAERTGGTYSTLKVQPAELEDSGVYFCASSQVVLARAFFGPGTRLTVL.

This clonotype was observed at least ten times. The V and J genes are TRBV11-1 and TRBJ2-2; D is unresolved. V was pared by 4 bases and J by 0 bases, with 12 bases between. Germline loops: CDR1 SGHAT, CDR2 FQDESV (reference sequence). The CDR3 is 16 residues long. The CDR3 region has the DNA TGTGCCAGCAGCTCTAAAGCAACAACGAACACCGGGGAGCTGTTTTTT. This codes for CASSSKATTNTGELFF.

This clonotype was seen a few times. This chain links TRBV4-2 with TRBJ2-3, with TRBD2 matching 8 bases. The CDR3 runs to 19 residues. Germline loops: CDR1 LGHNA, CDR2 YNFKEQ. With V trimmed by 0 bases and J by 3 bases, 14 bases remained unmatched. CDR3 amino acids: CASSQDREGLAGDTDTQYF. CDR3 bases: TGTGCCAGCAGCCAAGATCGTGAAGGGCTAGCGGGCGATACAGATACGCAGTATTTT.

This chain connects TRBV20-1 to TRBJ1-1; TRBD1 is a possible D gene (6 bases). Germline V gene data show CDR1 as DFQATT and CDR2 as SNEGSKA (reference sequence). This CDR3 is 15 amino acids long. Trimming cost V 3 bases and J 0 bases, with 14 bases left between them. CDR3 sequence reads: CSASPSDSMNTEAFF. CDR3 nucleotide sequence: TGCAGTGCTAGTCCCTCGGACAGCATGAACACTGAAGCTTTCTTT.

This clonotype occurred many times. One base away lies a much larger clone, so this may be a sequencing read error. CDR3 loop: CASSSGQGYSPLHF. CDR3 sequence (DNA): TGTGCCAGCAGCTCCGGACAGGGGTATTCACCCCTCCACTTT. The rearrangement uses TRBV11-3 and TRBJ1-6; 9 positions match TRBD1. The CDR3 runs 14 residues. Germline-derived CDR1 and CDR2 are SGHNT and YENEEA. With 4 bases clipped from V and 8 bases from J, the junction kept 3 bases outside the gene matches.

This clonotype was seen ten or more times. V gene TRBV12-5 combines with J gene TRBJ2-7; no reliable D call. The V end lost 1 base, the J end lost 1 base, and 5 bases lay between the germline ends. CDR1 LGHNT and CDR2 FRNRAP come from the germline V gene. This CDR3 has 13 amino acids. The CDR3 spells CASGLDSSYEQYF. The DNA of the CDR3 is TGTGCTAGTGGTTTGGACAGTTCCTACGAGCAGTACTTC.

To note about this clonotype: At one of its ends the junction is not consistent with the germline gene, which may arise from a read error. The J gene is TRBJ1-1, the V gene TRBV7-9; maybe TRBD1 (6 bases). Per the germline V gene, CDR1 is SEHNR and CDR2 is FQNEAQ (reference sequence). This CDR3 region has 16 residues. CDR3 in DNA: TGTGCCAGCAGTTTTAACCGGGACCCAAGGGACACTGACGCTTTCTTT. Amino acid sequence: CASSFNRDPRDTDAFF.

This clonotype was recorded many times. The V gene is TRBV12-3 or TRBV12-4, the J gene TRBJ1-4; 9 bases agree with TRBD1. The V segment lost 0 bases and the J segment 7 bases; nucleotides outside the gene matches: 3. The length of the CDR3 is 15 residues. The CDR3 protein is CASSLAGQGIEKLFF. The CDR3 DNA is TGTGCCAGCAGTTTAGCGGGACAGGGTATTGAAAAACTGTTTTTT.

The chain is built from TRBV4-3 and TRBJ2-3; D ambiguous. V was trimmed by 4 bases and J by 0 bases, leaving 14 bases between them. This CDR3 is built from 16 residues. The V gene's germline CDR1 is LGHNA and CDR2 YSLEER. As DNA, the CDR3 is TGCGCCAGCAGCCCCACGGCGGCACGTAGCACAGATACGCAGTATTTT. Its translation is CASSPTAARSTDTQYF.

On this clonotype: A clone one base away is much larger, so this may be a read error. The genes are TRBV7-9 and TRBJ2-1, with D possibly being TRBD2 (5 bases). The CDR3 contains 18 residues. The germline V gene encodes CDR1 SEHNR and CDR2 FQNEAQ (reference sequence). The CDR3 DNA follows: TGTGCCAGCAGCCCTCCGGCTAGCACGGAGCAATCCTACAATGAGCACTTCTTC. This sequence encodes CASSPPASTEQSYNEHFF.

This clonotype has ten or more counts. The chain is built from TRBV28 and TRBJ2-1; TRBD2 aligns across 12 bases. This CDR3 spans 19 amino acids. V was pared by 1 base and J by 0 bases, with 7 bases of the junction left unmatched. The V gene's germline CDR1 is MDHEN and CDR2 SYDVKM. The CDR3 coding sequence is TGTGCCAGCAGTTTATTGCCTAGCGGGAGGGTTAGCTCCTACAATGAGCAGTTCTTC. Protein product: CASSLLPSGRVSSYNEQFF.

This clonotype has a count of ten or more. The chain has TRBV5-1 and TRBJ1-4; D gene unclear. The CDR3 length is 15 residues. With 4 bases removed from V and 0 bases from J, the gap between germline ends came to 10 bases. Germline values: CDR1 SGHRS, CDR2 YFSETQ. The CDR3: CASSLEVATNEKLFF. The CDR3 region has the DNA TGCGCCAGCAGCCTCGAAGTTGCAACTAATGAAAAACTGTTTTTT.

This clonotype appeared many times. The chain uses TRBV7-3 and TRBJ1-2; D is uncertain. Trimming stripped 2 bases from V and 8 bases from J, with 12 bases between. The CDR3 consists of 13 residues. Per the germline V gene, CDR1 is SGHTA and CDR2 is FQGTGA. CDR3 nucleotides: TGTGCCAGCAGCTTAGAAGCTGACAAAGGCTACACCTTC. It yields the protein CASSLEADKGYTF. Filled out from reference TRBV7-3 and TRBJ1-2, the complete variable domain reads GAGVSQTPSNKVTEKGKYVELRCDPISGHTALYWYRQSLGQGPEFLIYFQGTGAADDSGLPNDRFFAVRPEGSVSTLKIQRTERGDSAVYLCASSLEADKGYTFGSGTRLTVV.

This clonotype was counted many times. V gene TRBV30 combines with J gene TRBJ2-3; D may be TRBD1 or TRBD2 (5 bases each). Germline CDR1 is GTSNPN and CDR2 is SVGIG (reference sequence). This CDR3 spans 14 amino acids. V lost 2 bases and J lost 2, with 11 bases in between. The CDR3 region is CAWSRGTVTDTQYF. The CDR3 DNA follows: TGTGCCTGGAGTAGAGGGACGGTCACAGATACGCAGTATTTT.